This passage covers 24 T cell receptor beta chains from one sample sequenced in a study of shared clonotypes between healthy human individuals. Method: immunoSEQ multiplex PCR; TCRdb's copy keeps in-frame clones and lacks some. The sample yields about 480,000 clones, nearly 80% seen once. The sample was PBMCs. The receptors stem from a woman in her 40s in good health. Some clones in this sample may be carry-over from other donors' samples.

CDR3: CSQTSSDTQYF. The CDR3 nucleotides read TGCAGCCAGACTAGTTCAGATACGCAGTATTTT. This sequence joins TRBV20-1 and TRBJ2-3, with a possible D match to TRBD2 (6 bases). Germline loops: CDR1 DFQATT, CDR2 SNEGSKA (reference sequence). The CDR3 spans 11 residues.

This chain joins TRBV6-5 and TRBJ2-2; D remains ambiguous. This CDR3 contains 14 residues. Deletions cut 2 bases from V and 5 bases from J, with 9 bases between. Germline assignment: CDR1 MNHEY and CDR2 SVGAGI. CDR3 bases: TGTGCCAGCAGTTACGGAGACGGGACCGGGGAGCTGTTTTTT. It yields the protein CASSYGDGTGELFF.

This clone was observed a single time. This is likely an artifact of a read error, given a far larger clone one base away. This chain connects TRBV29-1 to TRBJ1-2, with D maybe TRBD1 (5 bases). V was clipped by 7 bases and J by 9 bases, with 15 bases between them. There are 11 residues in the CDR3. The germline V gene has CDR1 SQVTM and CDR2 ANQGSEA. The CDR3 here is CSAPAWGCYTF. The CDR3 nucleotides are TGCAGCGCTCCAGCATGGGGCTGCTACACCTTC.

The rearrangement uses TRBV4-3 and TRBJ2-1, with TRBD2 identical over 7 bases. After removal of 1 base from V and 4 bases from J, the junction contained 4 bases not matched to a gene. Germline V gives CDR1 LGHNA, CDR2 YSLEER. This CDR3 is built from 15 residues. The CDR3 loop is CASSQVGGGYNEQFF. The CDR3, as DNA: TGCGCCAGCAGCCAAGTTGGGGGAGGGTACAATGAGCAGTTCTTC.

The chain links TRBV15 to TRBJ2-7; 8 nucleotides match TRBD2. The V segment lost 2 bases and the J segment 3 bases; nucleotides outside the gene matches: 9. The CDR3 consists of 16 residues. Germline CDR1 and CDR2: LNHNV and YYDKDF (reference sequence). CDR3 sequence: CATSRPRVGRGYEQYF. CDR3 bases: TGTGCCACCAGCAGACCTAGGGTCGGGAGGGGCTACGAGCAGTACTTC.

This clone was detected a few times. The rearrangement joins TRBV10-1 to TRBJ2-1; either TRBD1 or TRBD2 may supply D (5 bases each). Germline CDR1 reads WNHNN; CDR2 reads SYGVQD (reference sequence). V was cut by 8 bases and J by 4 bases, with 12 bases left in between. The CDR3 consists of 13 residues. The chain's CDR3 is CASSGTYYNEQFF. In DNA, the CDR3 is TGCGCCAGCTCCGGGACGTATTACAATGAGCAGTTCTTC.

This chain connects TRBV4-3 to TRBJ2-3, with TRBD1 matching 7 bases. J lost 4 bases, V lost 4 bases, and 11 bases had no gene match. Germline CDR1 and CDR2: LGHNA and YSLEER. CDR3 length: 16 residues. The CDR3 region is CASSLDGTVLPDTQYF. The CDR3 region has the DNA TGCGCCAGCAGCCTAGACGGGACAGTCCTCCCAGATACGCAGTATTTT.

This rearrangement joins TRBV11-2 to TRBJ2-2; possibly TRBD1 for D (5 bases). This CDR3 has 16 residues. V was pared by 1 base and J by 2 bases, with 11 bases between. Germline V gene lookup returns CDR1 SGHAT and CDR2 FQNNGV. The CDR3 nucleotides are TGTGCCAGCAGCTTAGGCGCAGGGTACAACACCGGGGAGCTGTTTTTT. Translating gives CASSLGAGYNTGELFF.

The rearrangement joins TRBV5-1 to TRBJ2-5; 10 bases agree with TRBD2. This CDR3 region has 16 residues. Germline assignment: CDR1 SGHRS and CDR2 YFSETQ. Trimming at V came to 4 bases and at J to 5 bases, leaving 11 bases not matched to a gene. The CDR3, as DNA: TGCGCCAGCAGCCCCCCGCTAGCGGGAGAAGGGGAGACCCAGTACTTC. Amino acids: CASSPPLAGEGETQYF.

CDR3 DNA sequence: TGTGCCAGCAGTCCCGCTCCGGGGGGGGACAGCGGCTACACCTTC. Translating it yields CASSPAPGGDSGYTF. This rearrangement joins TRBV6-6 to TRBJ1-2, with 7 bases that match TRBD1. The CDR3 contains 15 residues. The junction had 14 bases not matched to a gene; V was cut back by 5 bases and J by 8 bases. Germline V gene lookup returns CDR1 MNHNY and CDR2 SVGAGI (reference sequence).

The rearrangement uses TRBV7-9 and TRBJ1-2; D possibly corresponds to TRBD1 (5 bases). Germline assignment: CDR1 SEHNR and CDR2 FQNEAQ (reference sequence). V lost 8 bases to trimming and J lost 3 bases, with 31 bases between them. The CDR3 has 19 residues. CDR3: CASAKGLGTQDSSDYGYTF. DNA for the CDR3: TGTGCCAGCGCGAAGGGGCTAGGGACTCAAGATTCATCGGACTATGGCTACACCTTC.

This clone was found many times. This chain joins TRBV5-1 and TRBJ1-1, with 9 bases that match TRBD1. The CDR3 runs 14 residues. Germline CDR1 is SGHRS and CDR2 is YFSETQ. Trimming at V came to 5 bases and at J to 7 bases, leaving 9 bases not matched to a gene. Here the CDR3 DNA reads TGCGCCAGCAGGTCACTTACAGGGGGCATTGAAGCTTTCTTT. It encodes CASRSLTGGIEAFF.

V is TRBV4-2 and J is TRBJ1-2, with TRBD1 as a possible D gene (5 bases). Germline CDR1 is LGHNA and CDR2 is YNFKEQ. CDR3 length: 15 residues. V lost 0 bases, J lost 8 bases, and 16 bases lay in between. CDR3 protein: CASSQDRTLSEGYTF. The DNA for the CDR3 is TGTGCCAGCAGCCAAGATCGGACACTCTCGGAAGGCTACACCTTC.

This clone was seen a few times. J is TRBJ1-3 and V is TRBV2; D unresolved. Germline assignment: CDR1 SNHLY and CDR2 FYNNEI. Trimming removed 4 bases from V and 0 bases from J, with 13 bases in between. This CDR3 contains 16 residues. The CDR3 here is CASSVRILSSGNTIYF. CDR3 nucleotides: TGTGCCAGCAGTGTCCGGATTCTGAGCTCTGGAAACACCATATATTTT. Complete variable domain (other parts from reference TRBV2 and TRBJ1-3): EPEVTQTPSHQVTQMGQEVILRCVPISNHLYFYWYRQILGQKVEFLVSFYNNEISEKSEIFDDQFSVERPDGSNFTLKIRSTKLEDSAMYFCASSVRILSSGNTIYFGEGSWLTVV.

J is TRBJ2-5 and V is TRBV29-1; TRBD1 matches 12 bases. Germline V gene lookup returns CDR1 SQVTM and CDR2 ANQGSEA. This CDR3 region has 20 residues. V lost 2 bases and J lost 5; bases outside the gene matches: 21. Here the CDR3 reads CSVESPGQGAERWVGETQYF. CDR3 nucleotides: TGCAGCGTTGAATCCCCGGGACAGGGGGCCGAGCGCTGGGTGGGGGAGACCCAGTACTTC.

The rearrangement links TRBV18 to TRBJ2-1; 7 positions match TRBD2. Germline-derived CDR1 and CDR2 are KGHSH and LQKENI. This CDR3 is 17 amino acids long. Trimming removed 3 bases from V and 4 bases from J; junction bases left unmatched: 12. The CDR3 sequence is CASSPLEPGLIYNEQFF. The CDR3 region has the DNA TGTGCCAGCTCACCGCTAGAGCCGGGACTAATTTACAATGAGCAGTTCTTC.

This clone has at least ten counts. This chain links TRBV4-3 with TRBJ2-6; tentatively, D is TRBD1 (5 bases). This CDR3 is 17 amino acids long. Between the trimmed V and J ends, which lost 0 bases and 2 bases, there was a span of 11 bases. CDR1 is LGHNA and CDR2 is YSLEER in the germline V gene. The CDR3 DNA sequence: TGCGCCAGCAGCCAAGAGGCAGGGTCGACTGGGGCCAACGTCCTGACTTTC. It yields the protein CASSQEAGSTGANVLTF.

The chain uses TRBV25-1 and TRBJ1-4; D unclear. The V end was cut by 2 bases, the J end by 3 bases, with 7 bases between. This CDR3 is built from 14 residues. Germline V lookup: CDR1 MGHDK, CDR2 SYGVNS. In DNA form, the CDR3 reads TGTGCCAGCAGTGAACGGGAGTCTAATGAAAAACTGTTTTTT. It codes for CASSERESNEKLFF.

The CDR3 loop reads CASSLETSGRFRGTQYF. CDR3 nucleotides: TGCGCCAGCAGCTTGGAAACTAGCGGGAGATTTAGAGGGACCCAGTACTTC. The chain has TRBV5-1 and TRBJ2-5; TRBD2 agrees at 11 bases. With V trimmed by 0 bases and J by 7 bases, 11 bases remained unmatched. CDR3 length: 17 amino acids. CDR1 is SGHRS, CDR2 YFSETQ, per germline.

This clone has just one count. This chain joins TRBV5-1 and TRBJ1-1; possible D gene TRBD1, 5 bases. Germline V CDR1 and CDR2: SGHRS, YFSETQ. V was shortened by 5 bases and J by 5 bases, with 19 bases between the two germline ends. CDR3 size: 15 residues. CDR3 residues: CASSMMRGEGTEAFF. The CDR3 coding sequence is TGCGCCAGCAGTATGATGCGGGGCGAGGGGACTGAAGCTTTCTTT.

The chain joins TRBV7-2 to TRBJ2-3; D gene uncertain. This CDR3 has 13 residues. Trimming stripped 2 bases from V and 2 bases from J, with 5 bases between. Germline values: CDR1 SGHTA, CDR2 FQGNSA. DNA for the CDR3: TGTGCCAGCAGCTTATCCTACACAGATACGCAGTATTTT. Protein product: CASSLSYTDTQYF.

The chain has TRBV18 and TRBJ2-2, with D perhaps TRBD2 (5 bases). Between the trimmed V and J ends, which lost 6 bases and 4 bases, there was a span of 9 bases. The CDR3 sequence is 13 residues long. Germline lookup yields CDR1 KGHSH and CDR2 LQKENI. The CDR3 DNA reads as TGTGCCAGCTCGCAGGCGGGCACCGGGGAGCTGTTTTTT. It yields the protein CASSQAGTGELFF.

This chain uses TRBV2 with TRBJ2-5; TRBD1 matches 12 bases. The junction had 10 bases not matched to a gene; V was cut back by 6 bases and J by 5 bases. CDR1 is SNHLY, CDR2 FYNNEI, per germline. This CDR3 region has 16 residues. The CDR3, as DNA: TGTGCCAGCAGGCGGGGGACAGGGGGCGTCGGGGAGACCCAGTACTTC. Translated, it gives CASRRGTGGVGETQYF.

The CDR3 spells CASRVSGSFTDTQYF. The CDR3 nucleotides are TGTGCCAGCAGGGTTAGCGGGAGTTTTACAGATACGCAGTATTTT. V and J are TRBV5-4 and TRBJ2-3; TRBD2 matches at 9 bases. J gave up 3 bases and V 5 bases, and 7 bases lay outside the gene matches. Germline assignment: CDR1 SGHNT and CDR2 YYREEE (reference sequence). The length of the CDR3 is 15 residues.